What follows is one TCR beta chain and its context. This entry comes from a study of blood T cell repertoires in COVID-19. Overall study: From the United States, Italy and Spain came samples of acute and convalescent COVID-19. In each case, the material was cDNA or gDNA derived from T cells, B-cell-depleted T cells, or PBMCs.

Per the original data handling: Amplified reference gene primers provided the basis for estimating nucleated cell counts. Profiling relied on immunoSEQ multiplex PCR, and the TCRdb table lists in-frame clones only, not all of them. D and trimming come from the DNA, and the V and J calls and clone size come from that table. The table has 300,000 to 400,000 clones, around 86% seen once. V shed 6 bases, J shed 3 bases, and the junction held 7 bases outside the gene matches. Germline V gives CDR1 LNHDA, CDR2 SQIVND (reference sequence). This CDR3 region has 14 residues. This clonotype was sampled from a human donor in a cohort sampled during active COVID-19. This chain connects TRBV19 to TRBJ1-2, with 7 bases matching TRBD1. Sequencing used peripheral blood. The CDR3 reads CASSDRALDYGYTF. CDR3 DNA sequence: TGTGCCAGTAGCGACAGGGCTCTAGACTATGGCTACACCTTC.